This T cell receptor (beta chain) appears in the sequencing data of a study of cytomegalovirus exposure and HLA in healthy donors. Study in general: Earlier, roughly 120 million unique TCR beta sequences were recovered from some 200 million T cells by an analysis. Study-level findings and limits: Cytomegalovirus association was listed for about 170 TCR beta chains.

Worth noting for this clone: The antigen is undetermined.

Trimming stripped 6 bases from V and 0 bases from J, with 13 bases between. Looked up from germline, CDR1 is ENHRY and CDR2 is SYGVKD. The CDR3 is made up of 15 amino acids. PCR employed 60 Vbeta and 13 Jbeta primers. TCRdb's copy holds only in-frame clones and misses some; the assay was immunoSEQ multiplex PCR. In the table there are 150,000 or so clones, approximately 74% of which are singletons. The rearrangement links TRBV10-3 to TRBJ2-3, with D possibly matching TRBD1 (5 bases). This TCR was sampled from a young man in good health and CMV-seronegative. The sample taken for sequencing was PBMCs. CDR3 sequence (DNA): TGTGCCATCAGCCAGGGTGTTGGGAGCACAGATACGCAGTATTTT. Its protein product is CAISQGVGSTDTQYF.